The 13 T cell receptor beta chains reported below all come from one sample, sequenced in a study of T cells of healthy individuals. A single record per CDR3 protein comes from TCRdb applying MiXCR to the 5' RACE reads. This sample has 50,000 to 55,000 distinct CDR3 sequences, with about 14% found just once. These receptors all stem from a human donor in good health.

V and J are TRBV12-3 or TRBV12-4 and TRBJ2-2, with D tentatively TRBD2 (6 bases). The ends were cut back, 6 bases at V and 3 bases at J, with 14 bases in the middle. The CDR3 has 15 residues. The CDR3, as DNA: TGTGCCAGCAGACCCGGGACGGGAGACACCGGGGAGCTGTTTTTT. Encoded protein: CASRPGTGDTGELFF.

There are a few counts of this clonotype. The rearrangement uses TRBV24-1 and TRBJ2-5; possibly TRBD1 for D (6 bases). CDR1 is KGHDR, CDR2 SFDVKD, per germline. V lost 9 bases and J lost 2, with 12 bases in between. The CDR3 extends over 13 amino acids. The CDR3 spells CATSSGAQETQYF. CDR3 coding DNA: TGTGCCACCTCTTCAGGGGCACAAGAGACCCAGTACTTC.

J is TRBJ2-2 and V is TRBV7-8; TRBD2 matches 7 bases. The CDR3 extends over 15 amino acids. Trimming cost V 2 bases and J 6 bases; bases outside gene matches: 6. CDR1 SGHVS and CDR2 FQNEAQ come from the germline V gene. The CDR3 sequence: CASSLRRERSGELFF. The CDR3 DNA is TGTGCCAGCAGCTTAAGGCGGGAGAGGTCCGGGGAGCTGTTTTTT.

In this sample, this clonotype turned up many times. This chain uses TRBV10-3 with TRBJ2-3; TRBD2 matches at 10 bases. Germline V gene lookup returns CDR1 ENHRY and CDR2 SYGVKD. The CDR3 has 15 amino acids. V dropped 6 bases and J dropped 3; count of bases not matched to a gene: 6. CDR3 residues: CAISSSGGVTDTQYF. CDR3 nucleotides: TGTGCCATCAGCTCTAGCGGGGGCGTGACAGATACGCAGTATTTT.

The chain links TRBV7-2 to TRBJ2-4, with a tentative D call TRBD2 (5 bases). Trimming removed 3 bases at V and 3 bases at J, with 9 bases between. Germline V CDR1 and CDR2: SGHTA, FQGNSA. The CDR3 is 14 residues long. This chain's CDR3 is CASSFDGNKNIQYF. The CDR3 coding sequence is TGTGCCAGCAGCTTTGACGGGAACAAAAACATTCAGTACTTC.

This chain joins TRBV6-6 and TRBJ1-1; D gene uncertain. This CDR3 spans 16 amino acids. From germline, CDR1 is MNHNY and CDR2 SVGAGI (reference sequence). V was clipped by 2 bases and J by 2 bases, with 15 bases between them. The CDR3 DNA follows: TGTGCCAGCAGTTACGGCAGTTACGGCCCTAACACTGAAGCTTTCTTT. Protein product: CASSYGSYGPNTEAFF.

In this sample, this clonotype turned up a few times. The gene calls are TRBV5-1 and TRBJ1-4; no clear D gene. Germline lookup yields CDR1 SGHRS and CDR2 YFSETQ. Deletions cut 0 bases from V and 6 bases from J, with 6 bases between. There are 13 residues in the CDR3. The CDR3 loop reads CASSLDLDEKLFF. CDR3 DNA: TGCGCCAGCAGCTTGGATCTTGATGAAAAACTGTTTTTT.

The CDR3 loop reads CAIGGTGDNEQYF. The CDR3, as DNA: TGTGCCATCGGGGGGACAGGGGACAACGAGCAGTACTTC. The gene calls are TRBV10-3 and TRBJ2-7; 10 bases line up with TRBD1. V trimming: 8 bases; J trimming: 5 bases; junction bases outside the gene matches: 6. This CDR3 spans 13 amino acids. Germline V lookup: CDR1 ENHRY, CDR2 SYGVKD.

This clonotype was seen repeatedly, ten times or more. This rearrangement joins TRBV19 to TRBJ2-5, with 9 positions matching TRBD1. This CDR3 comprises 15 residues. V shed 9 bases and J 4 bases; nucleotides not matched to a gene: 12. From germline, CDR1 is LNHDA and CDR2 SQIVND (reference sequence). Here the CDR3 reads CASADGTGRRETQYF. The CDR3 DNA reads TGTGCCAGCGCGGACGGGACAGGGAGGAGAGAGACCCAGTACTTC.

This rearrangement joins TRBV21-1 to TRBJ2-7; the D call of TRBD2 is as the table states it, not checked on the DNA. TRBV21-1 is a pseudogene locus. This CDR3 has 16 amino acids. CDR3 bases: TGTGCCAGCAGCAAAGAGAGGGCAGGGTTCCCTTACGAGCAGTACTTC. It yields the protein CASSKERAGFPYEQYF.

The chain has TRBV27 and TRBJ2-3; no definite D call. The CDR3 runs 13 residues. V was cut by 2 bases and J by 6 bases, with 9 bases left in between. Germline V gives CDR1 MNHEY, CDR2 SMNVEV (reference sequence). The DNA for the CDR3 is TGTGCCAGCAGTTTAGATTTCCCGGATACGCAGTATTTT. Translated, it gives CASSLDFPDTQYF.

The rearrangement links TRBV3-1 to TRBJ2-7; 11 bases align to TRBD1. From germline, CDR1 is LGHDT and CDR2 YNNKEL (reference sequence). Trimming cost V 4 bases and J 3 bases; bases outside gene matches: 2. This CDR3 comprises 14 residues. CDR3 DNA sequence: TGTGCCAGCAGCCCCGGGACAGGGGGCTACGAGCAGTACTTC. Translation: CASSPGTGGYEQYF.

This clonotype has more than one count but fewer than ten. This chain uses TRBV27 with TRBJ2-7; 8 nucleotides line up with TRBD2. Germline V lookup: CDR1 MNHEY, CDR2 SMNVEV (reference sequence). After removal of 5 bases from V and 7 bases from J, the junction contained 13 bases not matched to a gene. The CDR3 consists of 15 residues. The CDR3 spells CASSQISGTVGEQYF. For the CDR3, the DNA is TGTGCCAGCAGTCAAATTAGCGGGACGGTAGGGGAGCAGTACTTC.